This T cell receptor (beta chain) was obtained from a study of cytomegalovirus exposure and HLA in healthy donors. The CDR3 extends over 12 amino acids. The ends were cut back, 4 bases at V and 7 bases at J, with 11 bases in the middle. Looked up from germline, CDR1 is GTSNPN and CDR2 is SVGIG (reference sequence). The PCR was carried out with 60 Vbeta primers and 13 Jbeta primers. Libraries were prepared by immunoSEQ multiplex PCR; TCRdb keeps only in-frame clonotypes and omits some of them. The data hold 100,000 or so clones, with over 65% observed a single time. The TCR originated in a man in his forties or fifties in good health and CMV-seropositive. The specimen sequenced was PBMCs. J is TRBJ2-1 and V is TRBV30, with TRBD1 as a possible D gene (6 bases). CDR3 DNA: TGTGCCTGGATGGACAGACTTAATGAGCAGTTCTTC. Translating it yields CAWMDRLNEQFF.